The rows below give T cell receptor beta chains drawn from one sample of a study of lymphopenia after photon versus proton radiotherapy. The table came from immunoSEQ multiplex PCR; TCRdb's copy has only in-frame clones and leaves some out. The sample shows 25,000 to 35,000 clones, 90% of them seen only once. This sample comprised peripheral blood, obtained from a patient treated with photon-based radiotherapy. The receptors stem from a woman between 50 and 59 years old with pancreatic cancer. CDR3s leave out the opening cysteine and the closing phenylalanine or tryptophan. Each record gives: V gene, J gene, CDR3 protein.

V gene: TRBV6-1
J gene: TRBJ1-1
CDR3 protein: ASSDTLNTEAF

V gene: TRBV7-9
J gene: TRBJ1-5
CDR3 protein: ASSLGGGPPD

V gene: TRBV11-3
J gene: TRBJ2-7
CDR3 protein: ASSLVAGYEQY

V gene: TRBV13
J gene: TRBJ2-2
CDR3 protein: ASSPRLAGESGELF

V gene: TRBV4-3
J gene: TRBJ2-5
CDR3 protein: ASSQGGFGVMVAETQY

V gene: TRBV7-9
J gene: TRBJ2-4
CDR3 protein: ASRLDGDGGLAKNIQY

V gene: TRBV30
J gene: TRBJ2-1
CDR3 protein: AWSRAFPEQF

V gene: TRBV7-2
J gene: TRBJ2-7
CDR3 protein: ASSLGGTNYEQY

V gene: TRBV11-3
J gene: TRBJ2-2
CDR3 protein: ASSYGLAGYTGELF

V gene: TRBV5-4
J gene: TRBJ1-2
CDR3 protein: ASSLAGPGGYT

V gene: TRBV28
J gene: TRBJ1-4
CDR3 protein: ASRLLGTEKLF

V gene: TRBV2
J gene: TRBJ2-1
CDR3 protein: ASSEEGTGVNEQF

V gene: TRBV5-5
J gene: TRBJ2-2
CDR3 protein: ASSLGSGGANTGELF

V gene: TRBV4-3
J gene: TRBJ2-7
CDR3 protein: ASSRSTGGSYEQY

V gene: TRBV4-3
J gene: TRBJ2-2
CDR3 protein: ASSQDRGGTGELF

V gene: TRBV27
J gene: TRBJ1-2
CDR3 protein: ASTGSGGNYGYT

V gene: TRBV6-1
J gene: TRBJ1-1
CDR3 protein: ASRVQGVQTEAF

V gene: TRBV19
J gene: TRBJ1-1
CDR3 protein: ATEGGNTEAF

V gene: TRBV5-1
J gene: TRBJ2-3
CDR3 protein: ASSLADTQY

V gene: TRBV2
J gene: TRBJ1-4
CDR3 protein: ASKDRGEEKLF

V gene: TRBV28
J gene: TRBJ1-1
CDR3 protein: ASSSTGTGAGAF

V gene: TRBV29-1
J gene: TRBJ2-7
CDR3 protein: SVEAPGSGSPYEQY

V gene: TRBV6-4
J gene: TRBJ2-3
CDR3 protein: ASSDSTSGSTDTQY

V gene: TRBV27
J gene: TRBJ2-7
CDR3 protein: ASSSGYDEQY

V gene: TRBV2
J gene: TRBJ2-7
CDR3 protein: ASSEVGVVI

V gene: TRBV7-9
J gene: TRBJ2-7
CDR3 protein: ASSPQGLEQY

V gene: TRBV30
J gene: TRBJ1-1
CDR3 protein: AWSVGGTEAF

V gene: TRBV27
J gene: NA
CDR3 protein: ASSSYPLLAGGPNEQY

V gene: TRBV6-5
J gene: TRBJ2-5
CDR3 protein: ASSYRTGSETQY

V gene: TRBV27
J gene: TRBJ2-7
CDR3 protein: ASSPEGGLANHEQY

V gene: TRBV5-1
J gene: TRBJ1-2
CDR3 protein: ASSLDLPGNYGYT

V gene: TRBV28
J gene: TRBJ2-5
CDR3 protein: ATGETQY

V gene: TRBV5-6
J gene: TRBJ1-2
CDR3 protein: ASSLMQDLLYGYT

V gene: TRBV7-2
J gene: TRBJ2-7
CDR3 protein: ASSLGQPSYEQY

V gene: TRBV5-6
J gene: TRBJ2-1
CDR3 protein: ASSASSSGGSYNEQF

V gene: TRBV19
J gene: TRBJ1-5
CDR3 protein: ASSRGGQGVNQPQH

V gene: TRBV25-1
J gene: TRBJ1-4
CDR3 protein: ASSSAGVNEKLF

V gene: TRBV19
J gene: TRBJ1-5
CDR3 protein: ASSTLSVTNQPQH

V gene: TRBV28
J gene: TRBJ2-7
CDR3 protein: ASIKSGRGYEQY

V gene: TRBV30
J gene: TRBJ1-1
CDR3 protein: AWDPARGGTEAF

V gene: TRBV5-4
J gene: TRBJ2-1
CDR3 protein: ASSSTGRGEQF

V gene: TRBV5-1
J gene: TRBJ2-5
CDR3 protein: ASSFEGGETQY

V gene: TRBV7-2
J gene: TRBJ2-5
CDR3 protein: ASSLFGRVETQY

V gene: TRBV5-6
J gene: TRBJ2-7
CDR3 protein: ASSLRRTGGGSYEQY

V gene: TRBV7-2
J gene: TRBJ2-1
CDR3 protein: ASSPSGSVRDEQF

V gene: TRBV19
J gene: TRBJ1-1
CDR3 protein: ASSILGAQGNSNTEAF

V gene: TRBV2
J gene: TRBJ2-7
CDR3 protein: ASSEQGLAGGPYEQY

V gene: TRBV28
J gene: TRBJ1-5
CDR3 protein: ASSPGGSQPQH

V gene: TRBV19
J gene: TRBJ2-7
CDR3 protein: ASKNSYEQY

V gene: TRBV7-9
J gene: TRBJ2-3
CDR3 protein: ASSPPGGGWTDTQY

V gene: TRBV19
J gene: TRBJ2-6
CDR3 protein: VTGASSGANVLT